This record covers a single TCR beta chain. As yet, its antigen is unknown. A read error may produce the germline difference seen at one junction end. This CDR3 is also generated by other DNA sequences in the sample. In the source study's methods: CDR3 was compared across clinicopathological groups, and the resulting differences were used to build a distant-metastasis classifier for papillary thyroid cancer. TCRdb redid the clone calls on the PCR reads using MiXCR. These V and J calls originate from TCRdb's pipeline instead of the authors' own analysis. The profile shows some 83,000 clones, 9.5% to 15% of them singletons. This entry belongs to a study of metastatic and nonmetastatic thyroid tumors. Notes on the study in general: Reports indicated that malignant thyroid tumors showed significantly higher TCR beta diversity than benign nodules did, in blood and tumor.

All patients reached thyroid surgery having received no treatment beforehand. Germline V gene lookup returns CDR1 MNHEY and CDR2 SVGEGT. The CDR3 spans 14 residues. J is TRBJ2-7 and V is TRBV6-2 or TRBV6-3; no clear D. The sample comprised tumor tissue. This receptor was obtained from a female donor with papillary thyroid cancer or a benign thyroid nodule (not recorded which). Some clones in this sample may be carry-over from other donors' samples. The CDR3 nucleotides read TGCGCAAGCAGTTCTCGCATCAGTTCGCGCGAGCAGTACTTC. It specifies CASSSRISSREQYF.